Listed here are 19 T cell receptor beta chains from one sample, sequenced in a study of shared clonotypes between healthy human individuals. Some clones are missing from TCRdb's copy, which holds only in-frame ones; the method was immunoSEQ multiplex PCR. The data contain about 490,000 clones, around 80% of them singletons. Sequenced input: PBMCs. These receptors originate from a woman aged 40-49 years in good health. Some clones in this sample may be carry-over from other donors' samples.

This rearrangement joins TRBV6-5 to TRBJ2-7; D perhaps matches TRBD2 (5 bases). V shed 6 bases and J shed 0 bases, with 12 bases lying between them. The CDR3 consists of 14 residues. The germline V gene encodes CDR1 MNHEY and CDR2 SVGAGI. CDR3 sequence: CASRPRAVSYEQYF. In DNA form, the CDR3 reads TGTGCCAGCAGACCCAGAGCGGTCTCCTACGAGCAGTACTTC.

This clone was seen a handful of times. The chain recombines TRBV18 with TRBJ2-2; 10 bases agree with TRBD2. Germline lookup yields CDR1 KGHSH and CDR2 LQKENI. This CDR3 is 16 amino acids long. The J segment lost 1 base and the V segment lost 1 base, leaving 0 bases of the junction unmatched. CDR3 DNA sequence: TGTGCCAGCTCACCACGACTAGCGGGGAACACCGGGGAGCTGTTTTTT. It codes for CASSPRLAGNTGELFF.

The V gene is TRBV5-5, the J gene TRBJ2-5, with TRBD2 identical over 7 bases. Germline trimming cut 0 bases from V and 3 bases from J; bases unmatched to any gene: 2. CDR1 is SGHKS and CDR2 is YYEKEE in the germline V gene (reference sequence). The CDR3 is 14 residues long. Written as DNA, the CDR3 is TGTGCCAGCAGCTTGGATCTAGCGGAAGAGACCCAGTACTTC. Encoded protein: CASSLDLAEETQYF.

The chain recombines TRBV7-2 with TRBJ1-2, with D possibly being TRBD1 (5 bases). V was pared by 5 bases and J by 4 bases, with 14 bases between. Germline CDR1 is SGHTA and CDR2 is FQGNSA. The CDR3 totals 14 residues. CDR3: CASSPRATVYGYTF. The CDR3 DNA sequence: TGTGCCAGCAGCCCGAGGGCGACAGTCTATGGCTACACCTTC.

This clone was counted a few times. This chain connects TRBV6-5 to TRBJ2-1, with 7 bases matching TRBD1. The CDR3 is made up of 12 amino acids. Per germline, CDR1 MNHEY and CDR2 SVGAGI. V lost 5 bases to trimming and J lost 10 bases; unmatched junction nucleotides: 5. CDR3 residues: CASSPRTGEQFF. The DNA of the CDR3 is TGTGCCAGCAGTCCGCGGACAGGCGAGCAGTTCTTC.

This chain uses TRBV18 with TRBJ2-7, with 10 nucleotides matching TRBD2. V was pared by 3 bases and J by 4 bases, with 9 bases of the junction left unmatched. In germline, CDR1 is KGHSH, CDR2 LQKENI. The CDR3 has 16 residues. The chain's CDR3 is CASSPSGTSVRYEQYF. The CDR3 DNA reads TGTGCCAGCTCACCGAGCGGGACTAGCGTCCGATACGAGCAGTACTTC.

This chain links TRBV11-2 with TRBJ2-5, with TRBD2 identical over 7 bases. The CDR3 has 15 amino acids. CDR1 and CDR2 from the germline V gene are SGHAT and FQNNGV. V lost 5 bases to trimming and J lost 1 base; unmatched junction nucleotides: 7. CDR3 DNA: TGTGCCAGCAGCCCCCAGCTAGCGGTCCAAGAGACCCAGTACTTC. It encodes CASSPQLAVQETQYF.

This chain's CDR3 is CASRAPVGFIYGYTF. CDR3 coding DNA: TGTGCCAGCAGAGCCCCAGTAGGCTTCATCTATGGCTACACCTTC. The chain is built from TRBV28 and TRBJ1-2, with D hard to call. This CDR3 comprises 15 residues. Germline-derived CDR1 and CDR2 are MDHEN and SYDVKM. The V gene lost 6 bases and the J gene lost 4 bases, with 18 bases spanning the gap.

This rearrangement joins TRBV15 to TRBJ2-7; D might be TRBD1 (5 bases). The CDR3 is 15 residues long. Trimming cost V 1 base and J 2 bases, with 12 bases left between them. Germline V gives CDR1 LNHNV, CDR2 YYDKDF (reference sequence). This CDR3 is CATSRAPGQAYEQYF. In DNA, the CDR3 is TGTGCCACCAGCAGAGCCCCAGGGCAAGCCTACGAGCAGTACTTC. Using reference TRBV15 and TRBJ2-7 for the parts outside the CDR3, the full variable domain is DAMVIQNPRYQVTQFGKPVTLSCSQTLNHNVMYWYQQKSSQAPKLLFHYYDKDFNNEADTPDNFQSRRPNTSFCFLDIRSPGLGDTAMYLCATSRAPGQAYEQYFGPGTRLTVT.

The V gene is TRBV7-9, the J gene TRBJ1-1; a weak D match, TRBD1 (5 bases). This CDR3 comprises 14 residues. Between the trimmed V and J ends, which lost 7 bases and 4 bases, there was a span of 16 bases. CDR1 is SEHNR, CDR2 FQNEAQ, per germline (reference sequence). CDR3 sequence: CASTWAGGGTEAFF. As DNA, the CDR3 is TGTGCCAGCACTTGGGCGGGGGGAGGCACTGAAGCTTTCTTT.

This chain connects TRBV9 to TRBJ2-7, with TRBD2 matching over 8 bases. CDR1 and CDR2 (germline): SGDLS, YYNGEE. V shed 0 bases, J shed 0 bases, and the junction held 2 bases outside the gene matches. This CDR3 region has 15 residues. Here the CDR3 DNA reads TGTGCCAGCAGCGTAGAAAGCGGGAGCTCCTACGAGCAGTACTTC. Protein sequence: CASSVESGSSYEQYF.

The rearrangement uses TRBV4-1 and TRBJ2-7; D unclear. The V end lost 4 bases, the J end lost 0 bases, and 13 bases lay between the germline ends. Germline V gene sequence: CDR1 MGHRA, CDR2 YSYEKL. CDR3 length equals 15 residues. The CDR3 sequence: CASSPSLSFSYEQYF. CDR3 bases: TGCGCCAGCAGCCCTTCCCTATCCTTCTCCTACGAGCAGTACTTC.

Turning to this clone: A far bigger clonotype differs at one base, so this is likely a read error. This chain uses TRBV5-6 with TRBJ2-5; 7 bases agree with TRBD2. Germline V lookup: CDR1 SGHDT, CDR2 YYEEEE. This CDR3 is built from 13 residues. The CDR3: CAGSLGGVETQYF. The CDR3 coding sequence is TGTGCCGGCAGCTTGGGAGGGGTCGAGACCCAGTACTTC.

The genes are TRBV29-1 and TRBJ2-3; D unresolved. V lost 5 bases and J 1 base, leaving 13 bases between the germline ends. The CDR3 extends over 14 amino acids. Germline CDR1 reads SQVTM; CDR2 reads ANQGSEA. CDR3 coding DNA: TGCAGCGTTACCTCCGCGGTGGGCACAGATACGCAGTATTTT. Its protein product is CSVTSAVGTDTQYF.

This clone was recorded once. This sequence joins TRBV5-4 and TRBJ2-2; 10 bases line up with TRBD2. Per germline, CDR1 SGHNT and CDR2 YYREEE (reference sequence). Trimming took 4 bases from V and 3 from J; bases not matched to a gene: 3. The CDR3 is 15 residues long. The CDR3 sequence: CASSRLAGDTGELFF. The DNA for the CDR3 is TGTGCCAGCAGCCGGCTAGCGGGAGACACCGGGGAGCTGTTTTTT.

The V gene is TRBV28, the J gene TRBJ2-2; D unresolved. V was trimmed by 3 bases and J by 6 bases, leaving 2 bases between them. From germline, CDR1 is MDHEN and CDR2 SYDVKM. CDR3 length: 11 residues. The CDR3 DNA reads TGTGCCAGCAGTTTGGCCGGGGAGCTGTTTTTT. Translating it yields CASSLAGELFF.

This clone was recorded once. One base separates it from a far larger clone, so it is likely a read error. The chain links TRBV4-3 to TRBJ2-7, with D unresolved. The CDR3 runs 14 residues. Germline CDR1 reads LGHNA; CDR2 reads YSLEER. This CDR3 is CASSPTRTSYGQYF. The CDR3, as DNA: TGCGCCAGCAGCCCGACACGAACTTCCTACGGGCAGTACTTC.

This chain uses TRBV28 with TRBJ2-1; tentative D call: TRBD2 (5 bases). V was clipped by 2 bases and J by 1 base, with 6 bases between them. This CDR3 is built from 14 residues. From germline, CDR1 is MDHEN and CDR2 SYDVKM. The CDR3 here is CASSLRGSYNEQFF. As DNA, the CDR3 is TGTGCCAGCAGTTTACGGGGATCCTACAATGAGCAGTTCTTC.

Concerning this clone: This may be a read error: a much more frequent sequence differs by one nucleotide. The V call is TRBV30, the J call TRBJ1-3; D not resolved. The CDR3 sequence is 13 residues long. Germline V gene lookup returns CDR1 GTSNPN and CDR2 SVGIG (reference sequence). Trimming cost V 5 bases and J 0 bases, with 8 bases left between them. This chain's CDR3 is CAWHMFSGNTIYF. The CDR3 bases are TGTGCCTGGCACATGTTCTCTGGAAACACCATATATTTT. The variable domain in full, with the rest retrieved from reference TRBV30 and TRBJ1-3, is SQTIHQWPATLVQPVGSPLSLECTVEGTSNPNLYWYRQAAGRGLQLLFYSVGIGQISSEVPQNLSASRPQDRQFILSSKKLLLSDSGFYLCAWHMFSGNTIYFGEGSWLTVV.